This TCR beta chain was recorded in a study of T cell responses to AZD1222 COVID-19 vaccine (dated by TCRdb to the early 2020s). Background for the entire study: AZD1222 recipients given second doses at about 4 weeks or at about 12 weeks were pooled, since spike-specific TCR depth and breadth were not found to differ between the two schedules. Enrollment into the trials was organized by age into subgroups of 18-55, 56-69 and 70-plus years, and those subgroups contained approximately 160, 26 and 62 TCR-sequenced participants, respectively. TCR sequencing was performed for 230 to 250 trial participants, of whom roughly 200 were given two doses of AZD1222 and around 26 were given two doses of MenACWY control vaccine.

Including the terminal cysteine and phenylalanine, the CDR3 comprises 13 residues. The sequence is cut down to CDR3 DNA, 39 bases in frame from base 1. V was cut back by 5 bases and J by 6 bases, leaving a gap of 11 bases between them. CDR1 is given as SEHNR and CDR2 as FQNEAQ, both from the germline V gene (reference sequence). Paper-wide results and their limitations: Reportedly, almost half of the unique spike-specific TCRs recognized epitopes lying outside the regions that are mutated in the B.1.351 and B.1.1.7 variants. Participants were mostly white British and included more females than males, and it was suggested by the authors that clonal diversity may have been underestimated. The vaccine-associated CD4 TCRs covered the entire spike protein, and the dominant responses fell in regions 160-218 and 743-854. Conclusions about previously exposed vaccinees are limited because only five to seven AZD1222 recipients were SARS-CoV-2 seropositive at baseline. Because no day 14 peak-response samples were available, repertoires were characterized only after the peak T cell response. After two AZD1222 doses, both the breadth and the depth of spike-specific TCRs were significantly higher than at day 0 and than in MenACWY recipients. In the small 56-69-year group, the increase in depth fell short of significance, most likely because of low power.

The CDR3 regions of human TCRbeta chains were analyzed by immunosequencing. As for how the authors treated the data: Repertoire TCRs were matched against a reference library of SARS-CoV-2-specific TCRs generated with the MIRA antigen-specificity platform. Breadth was defined as the fraction of unique TCRs that were SARS-CoV-2-associated. Depth was defined as the fraction of total T cells that were SARS-CoV-2-associated. Using the MIRA data, every spike-specific TCR was mapped to the spike region that the TCR reacted to and assigned to either a CD4 or a CD8 class. Log10-transformed breadth and depth values were compared by one-way ANOVA with Sidak's multiple comparisons tests. What TCRdb holds here is the immuneACCESS table cut down to in-frame rearrangements. Part of the clones is not present; checked against another copy, under half of the missing clones reflect an unresolved V gene, and the others are unexplained. Clonal size and the V and J genes are those of that table, whereas D and trimming came from the DNA. The sample table contains about 70,000 clones; only one count was recorded for 85% of them. The ten largest clones take up over 20% of the sample.

The intended sense of this specimen's time point label: baseline before first vaccination. Vaccinee samples were obtained from the UK trials COV001 and COV002, which included a single-blind randomized controlled phase 2/3 trial of AZD1222 (ChAdOx1 nCoV-19) in healthy adults. Trial participant PBMC samples were collected at day 0 and day 28 after the second dose for TCRbeta chain sequencing. As to this clone: The antigen this receptor binds is unknown. No quality values exist for individual bases; no much larger clone is one base distant.

The sequence is built from TRBV7-9 and TRBJ2-1, with TRBD1 perhaps the D gene, on 5 matching bases. The sequence derives from an adult in good health. The sample consisted of peripheral blood, taken on day 0 of AZD1222 vaccination. CDR3 loop: CASSPTGRNEQFF. The DNA reads TGTGCCAGCAGCCCAACAGGACGCAATGAGCAGTTCTTC. The reference TRBV7-9 and TRBJ2-1 proteins fill in what lies around the CDR3, so the full variable domain reads DTGVSQNPRHKITKRGQNVTFRCDPISEHNRLYWYRQTLGQGPEFLTYFQNEAQLEKSRLLSDRFSAERPKGSFSTLEIQRTEQGDSAMYLCASSPTGRNEQFFGPGTRLTVL.